The 28 T cell receptor beta chains given below trace back to one sample, sequenced in a study of glioma-infiltrating T cells after dendritic cell vaccination (dated by TCRdb to 2016 to 2018). The protocol used for the library was the immunoSEQ multiplex PCR assay. Held by TCRdb, this immuneACCESS table contains in-frame sequences only and omits some clones. Under half of the omission traces to an unresolved V gene where checked; the cause of the rest is unknown. This sample holds around 58,000 clones; around 83% were observed only once. 9.2% of the sample lies in the top ten. Here the sequenced sample was blood, taken before dendritic cell vaccination. These TCRs come from a human donor with glioblastoma.

This clone has only one observation. The chain is built from TRBV10-3 and TRBJ2-3; the D gene is possibly TRBD1 (5 bases). The CDR3 spans 15 residues. The ends were cut back, 0 bases at V and 4 bases at J, with 11 bases in the middle. The germline V gene has CDR1 ENHRY and CDR2 SYGVKD. CDR3 loop: CAISESEQGPDTQYF. For the CDR3, the DNA is TGTGCCATCAGTGAGTCGGAGCAGGGTCCAGATACGCAGTATTTT.

Concerning this clone itself: The same CDR3 can be traced to other DNA sequences in this sample. The chain uses TRBV2 and TRBJ2-7, with D maybe TRBD1 (5 bases). Trimming removed 6 bases from V and 4 bases from J, with 10 bases in between. Per germline, CDR1 SNHLY and CDR2 FYNNEI. CDR3 size: 12 residues. CDR3 sequence: CASSETEYEQYF. In nucleotides, the CDR3 is TGTGCCAGCAGCGAGACAGAGTACGAGCAGTACTTC.

This chain uses TRBV9 with TRBJ2-5; 9 positions agree with TRBD2. The length of the CDR3 is 16 residues. J was trimmed by 3 bases and V by 0 bases; bases with no gene match: 6. Germline V gene lookup returns CDR1 SGDLS and CDR2 YYNGEE. DNA of the CDR3: TGTGCCAGCAGCGTAGTAGGCGGGGGGGCGAAAGAGACCCAGTACTTC. This gives the protein CASSVVGGGAKETQYF.

In its sample, this clone was seen a few times. The gene calls are TRBV19 and TRBJ1-3; D remains unclear. This CDR3 has 13 amino acids. Trimming removed 9 bases from V and 4 bases from J, with 13 bases in between. Germline V lookup: CDR1 LNHDA, CDR2 SQIVND (reference sequence). The DNA of the CDR3 is TGTGCCAGCCCCACGGAGGACGGAAACACCATATATTTT. This codes for CASPTEDGNTIYF.

The chain carries TRBV2 and TRBJ2-1; TRBD1 matches 10 bases. Germline values: CDR1 SNHLY, CDR2 FYNNEI. CDR3 size: 14 residues. Trimming took 8 bases from V and 12 from J; bases not matched to a gene: 13. Here the CDR3 DNA reads TGTGCCAGCGTGGGGGAGACAGGGGGCCTCGGGCAGTTCTTC. Translation: CASVGETGGLGQFF.

This chain connects TRBV6-6 to TRBJ1-1; a possible D gene is TRBD1 (6 bases). Germline-derived CDR1 and CDR2 are MNHNY and SVGAGI (reference sequence). V dropped 6 bases and J dropped 1 base, with 12 bases sitting between them. The CDR3 extends over 14 amino acids. CDR3 DNA: TGTGCCAGCAGCCTGGACAGAAAGAACACTGAAGCTTTCTTT. Translated, it gives CASSLDRKNTEAFF.

The rearrangement uses TRBV5-1 and TRBJ2-3, with 11 bases fitting TRBD2. The ends lost 0 bases at V and 3 bases at J; junction bases unmatched: 0. CDR1 is SGHRS and CDR2 is YFSETQ in the germline V gene. The CDR3 totals 15 residues. This CDR3 reads CASSLGLAGTDTQYF. The DNA of the CDR3 is TGCGCCAGCAGCTTGGGACTAGCGGGAACAGATACGCAGTATTTT.

The chain couples TRBV6-6 to TRBJ2-1, with 8 nucleotides matching TRBD2. Germline V gene sequence: CDR1 MNHNY, CDR2 SVGAGI (reference sequence). The V segment lost 11 bases and the J segment 9 bases; nucleotides outside the gene matches: 9. This CDR3 has 12 amino acids. The DNA for the CDR3 is TGTGCCTCCTCCGGGGGGGCTGGTGAGCAGTTCTTC. The encoded protein is CASSGGAGEQFF.

The V and J genes are TRBV18 and TRBJ2-1, with a tentative D call TRBD1 (7 bases). CDR3 size: 13 residues. V dropped 0 bases and J dropped 9 bases, with 9 bases sitting between them. CDR1 and CDR2 from the germline V gene are KGHSH and LQKENI. The CDR3 sequence is CASSPPQGGEQFF. CDR3 bases: TGTGCCAGCTCACCACCGCAGGGGGGTGAGCAGTTCTTC.

The chain has TRBV27 and TRBJ1-6; 7 bases are a match to TRBD1. CDR1 is MNHEY, CDR2 SMNVEV, per germline (reference sequence). The J segment lost 7 bases and the V segment lost 8 bases, leaving 8 bases of the junction unmatched. The CDR3 extends over 14 amino acids. The CDR3 bases are TGTGCCAGCCGAACCGGGACAGCCAATTCACCCCTCCACTTT. Residues: CASRTGTANSPLHF.

This chain joins TRBV11-2 and TRBJ1-1, with TRBD1 identical over 10 bases. Germline values: CDR1 SGHAT, CDR2 FQNNGV. J was trimmed by 5 bases and V by 4 bases; bases with no gene match: 4. There are 14 residues in the CDR3. In nucleotides, the CDR3 is TGTGCCAGCAGCTGGGACAGGGGCGGTACTGAAGCTTTCTTT. As protein: CASSWDRGGTEAFF.

The chain joins TRBV9 to TRBJ1-2, with TRBD1 matching over 9 bases. The CDR3 spans 14 residues. Germline V gene data show CDR1 as SGDLS and CDR2 as YYNGEE. Unmatched junction bases numbered 5, after V lost 1 base and J lost 7 bases. The CDR3 sequence is CASSVMGQGSGYTF. Here the CDR3 DNA reads TGTGCCAGCAGCGTAATGGGACAGGGTAGTGGCTACACCTTC. The full variable domain, with the rest looked up from reference TRBV9 and TRBJ1-2, is DSGVTQTPKHLITATGQRVTLRCSPRSGDLSVYWYQQSLDQGLQFLIQYYNGEERAKGNILERFSAQQFPDLHSELNLSSLELGDSALYFCASSVMGQGSGYTFGSGTRLTVV.

The V gene is TRBV6-1, the J gene TRBJ2-1; D unclear. Germline-derived CDR1 and CDR2 are MNHNS and SASEGT. The CDR3 consists of 12 residues. V lost 4 bases to trimming and J lost 2 bases, with 3 bases between them. CDR3 sequence: CASSATYNEQFF. The CDR3 DNA sequence: TGTGCCAGCAGTGCCACCTACAATGAGCAGTTCTTC.

This clone was detected once. The chain combines TRBV9 with TRBJ1-1, with D hard to call. CDR1 is SGDLS and CDR2 is YYNGEE in the germline V gene. The V end lost 3 bases, the J end lost 1 base, and 7 bases lay between the germline ends. The CDR3 consists of 13 residues. The CDR3 DNA sequence: TGTGCCAGCAGCGAACAGTGGAACACTGAAGCTTTCTTT. Its protein product is CASSEQWNTEAFF.

This chain uses TRBV7-9 with TRBJ2-4; possibly TRBD2 for D (5 bases). In germline, CDR1 is SEHNR, CDR2 FQNEAQ (reference sequence). The CDR3 has 13 amino acids. The V end was cut by 5 bases, the J end by 6 bases, with 11 bases between. CDR3: CASSQDLGNIQYF. In DNA form, the CDR3 reads TGTGCCAGCAGCCAGGACTTAGGAAACATTCAGTACTTC.

The chain joins TRBV19 to TRBJ1-6; no reliable D call. Germline CDR1 reads LNHDA; CDR2 reads SQIVND (reference sequence). CDR3 length equals 13 residues. Between the trimmed V and J ends, which lost 3 bases and 11 bases, there was a span of 11 bases. DNA for the CDR3: TGTGCCAGTAGTATCCGTTCGGAGGCACCCCTCCACTTT. This codes for CASSIRSEAPLHF.

The chain carries TRBV5-1 and TRBJ1-1; unclear D gene. In germline, CDR1 is SGHRS, CDR2 YFSETQ. Between the trimmed V and J ends, which lost 3 bases and 1 base, there was a span of 10 bases. The CDR3 covers 14 residues. The CDR3 region has the DNA TGCGCCAGCAGCTCCACCGGTGGGAACACTGAAGCTTTCTTT. Its translation: CASSSTGGNTEAFF. The full variable domain, completed using reference TRBV5-1 and TRBJ1-1, is KAGVTQTPRYLIKTRGQQVTLSCSPISGHRSVSWYQQTPGQGLQFLFEYFSETQRNKGNFPGRFSGRQFSNSRSEMNVSTLELGDSALYLCASSSTGGNTEAFFGQGTRLTVV.

This clone showed up just once. J is TRBJ1-2 and V is TRBV11-2, with 7 bases aligning to TRBD1. The CDR3 sequence is 12 residues long. Germline trimming cut 7 bases from V and 2 bases from J; bases unmatched to any gene: 1. Germline-derived CDR1 and CDR2 are SGHAT and FQNNGV. The CDR3 coding sequence is TGTGCCAGCAAGGACAGGAACTATGGCTACACCTTC. This translates into CASKDRNYGYTF.

The V gene is TRBV7-9, the J gene TRBJ1-2, with 8 bases that match TRBD1. Unmatched junction bases numbered 11, after V lost 7 bases and J lost 4 bases. Germline V lookup: CDR1 SEHNR, CDR2 FQNEAQ (reference sequence). CDR3 length: 15 residues. The CDR3 loop reads CASNTPRGPGYGYTF. CDR3 bases: TGTGCCAGCAACACTCCCAGGGGGCCCGGCTATGGCTACACCTTC.

The chain combines TRBV28 with TRBJ1-2, with D unresolved. Germline CDR1 MDHEN, CDR2 SYDVKM. The CDR3 consists of 13 residues. Trimming took 8 bases from V and 8 from J, leaving 18 bases between them. This CDR3 is CASGERAGIGYTF. Written as DNA, the CDR3 is TGTGCCAGCGGCGAGAGGGCCGGAATCGGCTACACCTTC.

This chain links TRBV10-3 with TRBJ2-3; 8 bases line up with TRBD2. V shed 2 bases and J 1 base; nucleotides not matched to a gene: 5. Per the germline V gene, CDR1 is ENHRY and CDR2 is SYGVKD. CDR3 length equals 16 residues. The CDR3, as DNA: TGTGCCATCAGTGAGCCGGGGCGGGGGGGCACAGATACGCAGTATTTT. This translates into CAISEPGRGGTDTQYF.

The chain employs TRBV29-1 and TRBJ2-7; no definite D call. There are 15 residues in the CDR3. The V gene's germline CDR1 is SQVTM and CDR2 ANQGSEA. Trimming removed 4 bases at V and 1 base at J, with 17 bases between. CDR3 residues: CSVGVPRIQSYEQYF. The CDR3 DNA sequence: TGCAGCGTTGGAGTCCCCAGGATCCAATCCTACGAGCAGTACTTC.

This clone was found once. The chain links TRBV15 to TRBJ2-7; D unclear. Trimming removed 5 bases from V and 0 bases from J, with 11 bases in between. Per the germline V gene, CDR1 is LNHNV and CDR2 is YYDKDF (reference sequence). There are 14 residues in the CDR3. CDR3 sequence (DNA): TGTGCCACCAGCCTTCAGTCCGTCTCCTACGAGCAGTACTTC. Its protein is CATSLQSVSYEQYF.

This chain links TRBV19 with TRBJ1-2; D might be TRBD1 (6 bases). The CDR3 loop spans 15 amino acids. Germline CDR1 reads LNHDA; CDR2 reads SQIVND (reference sequence). With 3 bases removed from V and 8 bases from J, the gap between germline ends came to 19 bases. In nucleotides, the CDR3 is TGTGCCAGTAGTATCAGTGGCAGGGGCCAAGAGGGCTACACCTTC. It encodes CASSISGRGQEGYTF.

J is TRBJ2-7 and V is TRBV9; 9 bases agree with TRBD1. Losses at the gene ends were 4 bases for V and 0 bases for J; bases not matched to a gene: 5. CDR3 size: 15 residues. Germline-derived CDR1 and CDR2 are SGDLS and YYNGEE. The CDR3 coding sequence is TGTGCCAGCAGCACCGGGACAGGGAGCTCCTACGAGCAGTACTTC. This sequence encodes CASSTGTGSSYEQYF.

The V and J genes are TRBV7-9 and TRBJ2-7; the D is unclear. CDR1 is SEHNR, CDR2 FQNEAQ, per germline (reference sequence). Trimming took off 5 bases at V and 0 bases at J, with 5 bases between the two ends. This CDR3 contains 12 residues. The CDR3 here is CASSPNSYEQYF. The CDR3 DNA is TGTGCCAGCAGCCCCAACTCCTACGAGCAGTACTTC.

This chain joins TRBV19 and TRBJ1-2, with D perhaps matching TRBD1 (5 bases). Germline values: CDR1 LNHDA, CDR2 SQIVND (reference sequence). The V and J ends lost 5 bases and 1 base respectively, with 11 bases between them. CDR3 length: 14 amino acids. The CDR3 sequence is CASSYHRNNYGYTF. DNA of the CDR3: TGTGCCAGTAGTTACCACAGGAATAACTATGGCTACACCTTC. Filled out from reference TRBV19 and TRBJ1-2, the complete variable domain reads DGGITQSPKYLFRKEGQNVTLSCEQNLNHDAMYWYRQDPGQGLRLIYYSQIVNDFQKGDIAEGYSVSREKKESFPLTVTSAQKNPTAFYLCASSYHRNNYGYTFGSGTRLTVV.

This chain links TRBV25-1 with TRBJ2-7; D uncertain. The V end was cut by 6 bases, the J end by 2 bases, with 8 bases between. The CDR3 length is 12 residues. Germline V gene lookup returns CDR1 MGHDK and CDR2 SYGVNS. The CDR3 protein is CASSEVAYEQYF. The DNA for the CDR3 is TGTGCCAGCAGCGAGGTGGCCTACGAGCAGTACTTC.